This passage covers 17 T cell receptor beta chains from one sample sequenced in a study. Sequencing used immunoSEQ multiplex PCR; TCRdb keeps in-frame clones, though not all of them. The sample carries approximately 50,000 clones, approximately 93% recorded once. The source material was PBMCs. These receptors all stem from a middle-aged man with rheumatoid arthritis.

CDR3 DNA sequence: TGTGCCAGCAGCTTGGGGCAGGTGAATGAAAAACTGTTTTTT. This gives the protein CASSLGQVNEKLFF. This sequence joins TRBV5-4 and TRBJ1-4, with D uncertain. The germline V gene encodes CDR1 SGHNT and CDR2 YYREEE (reference sequence). Deletions cut 0 bases from V and 5 bases from J, with 8 bases between. This CDR3 contains 14 residues.

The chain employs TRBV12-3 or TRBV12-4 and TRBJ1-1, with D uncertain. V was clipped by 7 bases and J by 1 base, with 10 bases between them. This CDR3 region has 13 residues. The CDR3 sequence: CASNLTPNTEAFF. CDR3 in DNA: TGTGCCAGCAACCTCACCCCGAACACTGAAGCTTTCTTT.

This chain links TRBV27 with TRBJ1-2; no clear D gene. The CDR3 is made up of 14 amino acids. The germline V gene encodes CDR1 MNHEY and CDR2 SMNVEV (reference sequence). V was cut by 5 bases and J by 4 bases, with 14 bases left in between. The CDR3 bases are TGTGCCAGCAGTCTAGAGCCAGGCGGCTATGGCTACACCTTC. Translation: CASSLEPGGYGYTF.

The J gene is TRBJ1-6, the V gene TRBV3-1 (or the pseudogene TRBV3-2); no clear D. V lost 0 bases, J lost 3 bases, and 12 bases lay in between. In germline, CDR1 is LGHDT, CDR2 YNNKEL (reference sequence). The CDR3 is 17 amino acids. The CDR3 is CASSQDRRQYYNSPLHF. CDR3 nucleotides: TGTGCCAGCAGCCAAGATCGGCGGCAATACTATAATTCACCCCTCCACTTT.

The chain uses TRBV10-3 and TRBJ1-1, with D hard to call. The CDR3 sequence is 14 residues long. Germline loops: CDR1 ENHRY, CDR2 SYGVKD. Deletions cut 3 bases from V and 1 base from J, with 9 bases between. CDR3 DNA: TGTGCCATCAGTGAACCAGGCAAGAACACTGAAGCTTTCTTT. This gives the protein CAISEPGKNTEAFF.

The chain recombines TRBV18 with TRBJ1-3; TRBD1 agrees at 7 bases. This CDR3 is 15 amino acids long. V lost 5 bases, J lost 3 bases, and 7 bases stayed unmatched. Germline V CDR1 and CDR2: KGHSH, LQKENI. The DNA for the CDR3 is TGTGCCAGCTCATCCGGGACAGCCTTTGGAAACACCATATATTTT. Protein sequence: CASSSGTAFGNTIYF.

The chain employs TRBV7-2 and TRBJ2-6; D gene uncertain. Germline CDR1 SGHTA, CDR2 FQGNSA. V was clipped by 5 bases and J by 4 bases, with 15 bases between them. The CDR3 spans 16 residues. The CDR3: CASSGYLGSGANVLTF. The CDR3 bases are TGTGCCAGCAGCGGGTACTTGGGGTCCGGGGCCAACGTCCTGACTTTC.

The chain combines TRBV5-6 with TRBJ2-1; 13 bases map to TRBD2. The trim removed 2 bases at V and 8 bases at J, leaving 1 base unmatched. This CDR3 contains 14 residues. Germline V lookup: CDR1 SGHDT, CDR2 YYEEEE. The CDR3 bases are TGTGCCAGCAGCTTAGGACTAGCGGGAGATGAGCAGTTCTTC. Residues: CASSLGLAGDEQFF.

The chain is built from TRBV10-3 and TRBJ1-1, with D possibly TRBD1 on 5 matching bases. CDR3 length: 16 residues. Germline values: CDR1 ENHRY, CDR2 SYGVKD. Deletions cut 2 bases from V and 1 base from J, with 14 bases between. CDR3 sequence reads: CAISEELGHWNTEAFF. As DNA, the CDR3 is TGTGCCATCAGTGAGGAGTTAGGACATTGGAACACTGAAGCTTTCTTT.

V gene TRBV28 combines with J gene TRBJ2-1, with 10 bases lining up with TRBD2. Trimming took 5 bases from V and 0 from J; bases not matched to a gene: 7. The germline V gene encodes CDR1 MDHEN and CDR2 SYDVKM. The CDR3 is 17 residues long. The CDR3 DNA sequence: TGTGCCAGCAGTGGTAGCGGGAGGACACCCTCCTACAATGAGCAGTTCTTC. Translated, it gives CASSGSGRTPSYNEQFF.

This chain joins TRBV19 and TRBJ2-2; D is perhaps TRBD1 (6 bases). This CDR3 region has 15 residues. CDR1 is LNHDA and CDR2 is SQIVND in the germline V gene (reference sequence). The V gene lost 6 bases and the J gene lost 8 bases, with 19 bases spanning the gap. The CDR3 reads CASRVQGTKAGELFF. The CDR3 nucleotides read TGTGCCAGTAGGGTCCAGGGGACAAAAGCAGGGGAGCTGTTTTTT.

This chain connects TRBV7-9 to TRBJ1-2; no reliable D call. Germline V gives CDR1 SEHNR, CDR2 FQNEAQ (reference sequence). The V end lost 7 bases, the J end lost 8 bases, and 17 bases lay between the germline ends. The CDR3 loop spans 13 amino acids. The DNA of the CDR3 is TGTGCCAGCACCTCTTCAGTGGCTTGGGGCTACACCTTC. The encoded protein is CASTSSVAWGYTF. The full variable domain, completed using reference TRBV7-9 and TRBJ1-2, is DTGVSQNPRHKITKRGQNVTFRCDPISEHNRLYWYRQTLGQGPEFLTYFQNEAQLEKSRLLSDRFSAERPKGSFSTLEIQRTEQGDSAMYLCASTSSVAWGYTFGSGTRLTVV.

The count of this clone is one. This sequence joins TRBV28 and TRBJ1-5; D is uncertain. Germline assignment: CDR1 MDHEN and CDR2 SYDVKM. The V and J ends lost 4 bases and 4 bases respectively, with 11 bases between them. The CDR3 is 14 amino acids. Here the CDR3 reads CASSSRASNQPQHF. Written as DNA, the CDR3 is TGTGCCAGCAGTTCCCGGGCCTCGAATCAGCCCCAGCATTTT.

Written as DNA, the CDR3 is TGTGCCAGCAGCTCGCTATTCAAAAACCCAAGGACTGAAGCTTTCTTT. It specifies CASSSLFKNPRTEAFF. The chain joins TRBV7-2 to TRBJ1-1; D call uncertain. Trimming stripped 4 bases from V and 5 bases from J, with 20 bases between. The CDR3 sequence is 16 residues long. Germline V gene lookup returns CDR1 SGHTA and CDR2 FQGNSA.

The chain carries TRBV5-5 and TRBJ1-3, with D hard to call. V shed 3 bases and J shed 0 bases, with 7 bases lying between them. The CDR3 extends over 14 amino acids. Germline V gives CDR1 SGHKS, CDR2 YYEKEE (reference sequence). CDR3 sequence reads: CASSSVSSGNTIYF. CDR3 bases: TGTGCCAGCAGCTCGGTGAGCTCTGGAAACACCATATATTTT. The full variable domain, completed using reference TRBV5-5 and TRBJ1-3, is DAGVTQSPTHLIKTRGQQVTLRCSPISGHKSVSWYQQVLGQGPQFIFQYYEKEERGRGNFPDRFSARQFPNYSSELNVNALLLGDSALYLCASSSVSSGNTIYFGEGSWLTVV.

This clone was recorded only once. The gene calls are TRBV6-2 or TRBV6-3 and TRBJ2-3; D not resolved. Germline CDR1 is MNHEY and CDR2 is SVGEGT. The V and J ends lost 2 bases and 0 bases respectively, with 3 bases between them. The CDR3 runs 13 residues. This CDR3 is CASSYRSTDTQYF. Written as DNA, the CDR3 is TGTGCCAGCAGTTACAGAAGCACAGATACGCAGTATTTT.

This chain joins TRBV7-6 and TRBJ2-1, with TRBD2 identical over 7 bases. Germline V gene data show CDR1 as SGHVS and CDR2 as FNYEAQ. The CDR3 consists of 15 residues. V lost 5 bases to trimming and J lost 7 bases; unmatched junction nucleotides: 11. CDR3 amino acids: CASSKGTTRVNEQFF. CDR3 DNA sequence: TGTGCCAGCAGCAAGGGGACTACGAGGGTGAATGAGCAGTTCTTC.